This TCR beta chain came from a study of T cells after yellow fever vaccination. Study at large: Markers CD3, CD45RA, CCR7 and CD95 served to sort the EM, EMRA, CM and Tscm memory subsets. SMART-Seq v4 Ultra Low Input prepared the low-cell-number fractions. Study-wide findings and caveats: Booster samples showed a return of most primary-vaccination clones (approximately 95% CD4, 80% to 90% CD8).

Germline loops: CDR1 LGHDT, CDR2 YNNKEL (reference sequence). The CDR3 contains 13 residues. V lost 4 bases, J lost 3 bases, and 9 bases lay in between. Via MiXCR, TCRdb re-called the 5' RACE reads, giving one row per CDR3 protein. The sample holds some 32,000 distinct CDR3 sequences; less than 8.5% are singletons and the top ten take about 20%. Many counts were recorded for this clonotype. The sample here was PBMCs, either bulk or a sorted T-cell subset (CD4+, CD8+, memory, or dextramer-sorted; not recorded which), taken on the day of the first yellow fever vaccination. This clonotype originated in a man aged 18-30 years who received the YFV17D yellow fever vaccine. The chain is built from TRBV3-1 and TRBJ1-1; D ambiguous. The CDR3, as DNA: TGTGCCAGCAGCCGGAATGATGACACTGAAGCTTTCTTT. Protein product: CASSRNDDTEAFF.